One and the same sample provided the 8 T cell receptor beta chains below, sequenced in a study of control samples from healthy donors and cancer patients (TCRdb year 2020). Library method: the immunoSEQ multiplex PCR assay. As stored in TCRdb, this immuneACCESS dataset retains in-frame rearrangements with V and J assigned. A fraction of the clones does not appear; measured against another copy, unresolved V genes explain less than half of the discrepancy, and the remainder lacks a known reason. The sample table holds approximately 140,000 clones, of which over 85% were seen once. The biggest ten clones account for over 9% of the sample. Input material: blood. The source of these receptors is a man aged 25 to 45 in good health.

In this sample, this clone turned up a few times. The chain combines TRBV6-2 or TRBV6-3 with TRBJ2-7; 8 nucleotides agree with TRBD1. Unmatched junction bases numbered 14, after V lost 7 bases and J lost 3 bases. The CDR3 covers 16 residues. From germline, CDR1 is MNHEY and CDR2 SVGEGT. The CDR3: CASNPLDRDGLYEQYF. CDR3 bases: TGTGCCAGCAACCCCTTGGACAGGGACGGCCTCTACGAGCAGTACTTC.

The chain combines TRBV4-2 with TRBJ2-7; perhaps TRBD1 as D (6 bases). Germline V CDR1 and CDR2: LGHNA, YNFKEQ. The CDR3 consists of 15 residues. V dropped 5 bases and J dropped 0 bases, with 14 bases sitting between them. The CDR3 protein is CASSERQARSYEQYF. CDR3 bases: TGTGCCAGCAGCGAACGACAGGCACGCTCCTACGAGCAGTACTTC.

The chain joins TRBV6-1 to TRBJ2-1, with TRBD1 identical over 9 bases. The ends lost 6 bases at V and 4 bases at J; junction bases unmatched: 4. The CDR3 covers 14 residues. CDR1 is MNHNS, CDR2 SASEGT, per germline. The CDR3 loop is CASSKGQGYNEQFF. For the CDR3, the DNA is TGTGCCAGCAGCAAGGGACAGGGTTACAATGAGCAGTTCTTC.

The J gene is TRBJ2-6, the V gene TRBV28; 12 bases are a match to TRBD2. Per the germline V gene, CDR1 is MDHEN and CDR2 is SYDVKM. CDR3 length: 17 amino acids. Losses at the gene ends were 8 bases for V and 0 bases for J; bases not matched to a gene: 5. DNA of the CDR3: TGTGCCAGCGGCCAACTAGCGGGGGGCTCTGGGGCCAACGTCCTGACTTTC. Protein product: CASGQLAGGSGANVLTF.

The chain employs TRBV10-3 and TRBJ2-5; no firm D call. Germline V CDR1 and CDR2: ENHRY, SYGVKD. Between the trimmed V and J ends, which lost 3 bases and 5 bases, there was a span of 10 bases. This CDR3 is 13 amino acids long. The CDR3 nucleotides read TGTGCCATCAGTGATTCTGGGTTGGAGACCCAGTACTTC. This sequence encodes CAISDSGLETQYF.

The chain's CDR3 is CASTQLDEQYF. The CDR3 DNA sequence: TGTGCCAGCACCCAACTCGACGAGCAGTACTTC. V usage is TRBV6-5 and J usage is TRBJ2-7, with D uncertain. The germline gives CDR1 MNHEY, CDR2 SVGAGI. V shed 7 bases and J shed 5 bases, with 9 bases lying between them. This CDR3 is built from 11 residues.

The chain employs TRBV5-6 and TRBJ2-7, with D perhaps assigned TRBD1 or TRBD2 (5 bases each). Germline assignment: CDR1 SGHDT and CDR2 YYEEEE. CDR3 length: 12 residues. Trimming took 4 bases from V and 3 from J, leaving 8 bases between them. The CDR3 sequence: CASSQGVYEQYF. In DNA form, the CDR3 reads TGTGCCAGCAGCCAGGGAGTCTACGAGCAGTACTTC.

By sample share, this clone is medium-sized. The J gene is TRBJ1-6, the V gene TRBV4-1; D gene unclear. CDR3 length: 19 residues. Germline values: CDR1 MGHRA, CDR2 YSYEKL. V lost 0 bases and J lost 7, with 22 bases in between. CDR3 nucleotide sequence: TGCGCCAGCAGCCAAGAGCCCGTCCCCTTCTCACTTAAAAATTCACCCCTCCACTTT. It yields the protein CASSQEPVPFSLKNSPLHF.